Sequencing of this TCR beta chain was carried out in a study of early T cells in non-severe SARS-CoV-2 infection. TCRdb re-analysed the 5' RACE reads in MiXCR, keeping a single row per CDR3 protein. The repertoire holds about 59,000 distinct CDR3 sequences, with approximately 13% as singletons. Ten or more counts support this clonotype. The source of this sequence is an adult who was a healthcare worker with PCR-confirmed SARS-CoV-2 infection or an uninfected control (not recorded which). The material sequenced was whole blood, taken at baseline.

CDR3 region: CASSLGSGYTEAFF. In DNA form, the CDR3 reads TGTGCCAGCAGCTTAGGCTCAGGGTACACTGAAGCTTTCTTT. This sequence joins TRBV7-8 and TRBJ1-1; D possibly corresponds to TRBD1 (5 bases). Trimming shortened V by 1 base and J by 3 bases, and 9 bases separated the two germline ends. CDR1 is SGHVS and CDR2 is FQNEAQ in the germline V gene. This CDR3 has 14 amino acids.